The source of this T cell receptor beta chain is a study of CD8+ T cells in alopecia areata. Extracted RNA was reverse transcribed, and the resulting cDNA served as sequencing template. Libraries were prepared by immunoSEQ multiplex PCR; TCRdb keeps only in-frame clonotypes and omits some of them. Among some 200,000 clones listed, around three fifths were seen once. Treatment noted: oral pan-JAK inhibitor, 5-10 mg twice daily. It was from alopecia areata patients that lesional scalp punch biopsies and peripheral blood were collected. The table lists this clone with a few counts. Antigen unknown. This CDR3 is 13 amino acids long. From germline, CDR1 is SQVTM and CDR2 ANQGSEA. Trimming took 5 bases from V and 5 from J; bases not matched to a gene: 4. General study findings and limits: The study found that many expanded lesional clones persisted in scalp and blood during tofacitinib.

The chain couples TRBV29-1 to TRBJ2-1, with 9 bases fitting TRBD2. This sample comprised CD4+ T cells sorted from blood, obtained at week 4, from a patient treated with tofacitinib. The receptor comes from a human donor with alopecia areata. Here the CDR3 reads CSVSGGRNNEQFF. Here the CDR3 DNA reads TGCAGCGTTAGCGGGGGGAGGAACAATGAGCAGTTCTTC.